This T cell receptor beta chain was found in a study of cytomegalovirus exposure and HLA in healthy donors. The donors were in the roughly 110-subject validation cohort; that cohort was separate from the approximately 700-subject first cohort. Trimming cost V 2 bases and J 8 bases, with 11 bases left between them. Germline V gene lookup returns CDR1 SGHRS and CDR2 YFSETQ. This CDR3 contains 13 residues. The repertoire was sequenced with immunoSEQ multiplex PCR; TCRdb's copy has only in-frame clones and lacks some. The sample shows 180,000 or so clones, approximately 82% of them seen only once. The chain uses TRBV5-1 and TRBJ2-1; the D gene is possibly TRBD2 (6 bases). This receptor was identified in a woman aged 30 to 39 in good health and CMV-seropositive. The sequenced sample consisted of PBMCs. CDR3 amino acids: CASSFAREYEQFF. The CDR3 DNA follows: TGCGCCAGCAGCTTCGCCCGGGAGTATGAGCAGTTCTTC.